These 18 T cell receptor beta chains came from one sample sequenced in a study of T cells in tumors after PD-1 blockade. Using immunoSEQ multiplex PCR, the repertoire was profiled, and TCRdb retains in-frame clones only, with some absent. The sample contains roughly 8,000 clones, around 62% of which appear only once. The specimen comprised tumor tissue, sampled after anti-PD-1 treatment. These TCRs come from a human donor with basal cell carcinoma.

This chain uses TRBV13 with TRBJ2-7; TRBD1 or TRBD2 may be the D gene (6 bases each). The CDR3 has 14 amino acids. Germline CDR1 is PRHDT and CDR2 is FYEKMQ (reference sequence). Trimming stripped 5 bases from V and 7 bases from J, with 18 bases between. The CDR3 spells CASSPRRGRWEQYF. For the CDR3, the DNA is TGTGCCAGCAGCCCCCGCCGGGGGCGCTGGGAGCAGTACTTC.

The chain has TRBV19 and TRBJ2-6, with a weak D call TRBD1 (6 bases). Deletions cut 2 bases from V and 3 bases from J, with 11 bases between. CDR3 length: 16 residues. The V gene's germline CDR1 is LNHDA and CDR2 SQIVND (reference sequence). The CDR3 is CASSIYGGLGANVLTF. The CDR3 DNA sequence: TGTGCCAGTAGTATATATGGGGGCCTTGGGGCCAACGTCCTGACTTTC. The complete variable domain, with remaining parts taken from reference TRBV19 and TRBJ2-6, reads DGGITQSPKYLFRKEGQNVTLSCEQNLNHDAMYWYRQDPGQGLRLIYYSQIVNDFQKGDIAEGYSVSREKKESFPLTVTSAQKNPTAFYLCASSIYGGLGANVLTFGAGSRLTVL.

V is TRBV12-3 or TRBV12-4 and J is TRBJ1-5; D remains unclear. The CDR3 has 12 residues. V was trimmed by 7 bases and J by 7 bases, leaving 11 bases between them. CDR3 sequence reads: CASTTLGQPQHF. For the CDR3, the DNA is TGTGCCAGCACCACCCTAGGCCAGCCCCAGCATTTT.

About this clone: This same CDR3 is encoded by further DNA sequences in the sample. The chain uses TRBV9 and TRBJ2-7, with D tentatively TRBD1 (6 bases). Germline CDR1 SGDLS, CDR2 YYNGEE. V was clipped by 0 bases and J by 3 bases, with 10 bases between them. This CDR3 is built from 14 residues. CDR3 sequence (DNA): TGTGCCAGCAGCGTAGAGGGACAAGGCTACGAGCAGTACTTC. It is translated as CASSVEGQGYEQYF.

This clone was observed a handful of times. The chain combines TRBV7-9 with TRBJ2-1; 12 nucleotides agree with TRBD1. V gave up 4 bases and J gave up 10 bases; unmatched junction bases: 14. This CDR3 has 17 residues. The V gene's germline CDR1 is SEHNR and CDR2 FQNEAQ (reference sequence). For the CDR3, the DNA is TGTGCCAGCAGCTCAGCCTCCGGGACAGGGGGCGTTCGGGAGCAGTTCTTC. This gives the protein CASSSASGTGGVREQFF.

This rearrangement joins TRBV5-4 to TRBJ2-1; a weak D match, TRBD1 (5 bases). The CDR3 totals 15 residues. Trimming took 3 bases from V and 0 from J, leaving 10 bases between them. Germline assignment: CDR1 SGHNT and CDR2 YYREEE (reference sequence). The CDR3 nucleotides are TGTGCCAGCAGCTCGACAGTTAGCTCCTACAATGAGCAGTTCTTC. This codes for CASSSTVSSYNEQFF.

J is TRBJ2-5 and V is TRBV6-5; 9 bases agree with TRBD1. Germline V lookup: CDR1 MNHEY, CDR2 SVGAGI. The V segment lost 5 bases and the J segment 5 bases; nucleotides outside the gene matches: 3. The CDR3 is 13 amino acids. The DNA of the CDR3 is TGTGCCAGCAGTCGGGACAGGGATGAGACCCAGTACTTC. Translation gives CASSRDRDETQYF.

This clone was seen only a few times. V is TRBV7-6 and J is TRBJ2-3, with D uncertain. Trimming took off 1 base at V and 4 bases at J, with 3 bases between the two ends. Per germline, CDR1 SGHVS and CDR2 FNYEAQ. There are 12 residues in the CDR3. Here the CDR3 DNA reads TGTGCCAGCAGCTTAGAACCAGATACGCAGTATTTT. Its protein is CASSLEPDTQYF.

The rearrangement joins TRBV3-1 (or the pseudogene TRBV3-2) to TRBJ2-3; TRBD2 aligns across 12 bases. CDR1 is LGHDT, CDR2 YNNKEL, per germline (reference sequence). The length of the CDR3 is 15 residues. V gave up 1 base and J gave up 4 bases; unmatched junction bases: 0. CDR3 bases: TGTGCCAGCAGCCAAGGGACTAGCGGGGCAGATACGCAGTATTTT. It encodes CASSQGTSGADTQYF.

This clone has more than one count but fewer than ten. The J gene is TRBJ1-6, the V gene TRBV5-6; TRBD1 matches 9 bases. With V trimmed by 4 bases and J by 2 bases, 7 bases remained unmatched. The CDR3 sequence is 17 residues long. The germline V gene encodes CDR1 SGHDT and CDR2 YYEEEE. The CDR3 sequence is CASSHRDRDTYNSPLHF. For the CDR3, the DNA is TGTGCCAGCAGCCACCGGGACAGGGATACCTATAATTCACCCCTCCACTTT. Full variable domain (missing parts from reference TRBV5-6 and TRBJ1-6): DAGVTQSPTHLIKTRGQQVTLRCSPKSGHDTVSWYQQALGQGPQFIFQYYEEEERQRGNFPDRFSGHQFPNYSSELNVNALLLGDSALYLCASSHRDRDTYNSPLHFGNGTRLTVT.

The chain recombines TRBV13 with TRBJ2-1; 9 bases match TRBD2. CDR1 and CDR2 (germline): PRHDT, FYEKMQ (reference sequence). The CDR3 loop spans 18 amino acids. With 5 bases clipped from V and 2 bases from J, the junction kept 13 bases outside the gene matches. The CDR3 DNA reads as TGTGCCAGCAGCCAAAGGGGTAGCGGGGGTTTTACCTACAATGAGCAGTTCTTC. Amino acids: CASSQRGSGGFTYNEQFF.

CDR3 loop: CASSLRRQGNEQFF. The CDR3 DNA reads TGTGCCAGCAGCTTAAGAAGACAGGGAAATGAGCAGTTCTTC. V usage is TRBV3-1 (or the pseudogene TRBV3-2) and J usage is TRBJ2-1, with 7 bases fitting TRBD1. From germline, CDR1 is LGHDT and CDR2 YNNKEL (reference sequence). The CDR3 has 14 amino acids. The ends lost 5 bases at V and 7 bases at J; junction bases unmatched: 8.

In its sample, this clone was seen a few times. The chain uses TRBV21-1 and TRBJ2-2; TRBD1 is the table's D call, not checked against the DNA. TRBV21-1 is marked as a pseudogene. This CDR3 is 16 amino acids long. In DNA, the CDR3 is TGTGCCAGCAGCAAAGCTGAAGGGGCAAACACCGGGGAGCTGTTTTTT. As protein: CASSKAEGANTGELFF.

V and J are TRBV19 and TRBJ2-1; D uncertain. Germline V lookup: CDR1 LNHDA, CDR2 SQIVND (reference sequence). Deletions cut 1 base from V and 6 bases from J, with 7 bases between. The CDR3 contains 13 residues. CDR3 in amino acids: CASSIGLANEQFF. In DNA form, the CDR3 reads TGTGCCAGTAGTATAGGGCTCGCCAATGAGCAGTTCTTC.

CDR3 in amino acids: CASRPRLGRVETQYF. CDR3 nucleotides: TGTGCCAGCAGACCCCGCCTGGGGAGAGTGGAGACCCAGTACTTC. V gene TRBV2 combines with J gene TRBJ2-5; D is perhaps TRBD2 (5 bases). The germline V gene encodes CDR1 SNHLY and CDR2 FYNNEI. V was clipped by 6 bases and J by 5 bases, with 19 bases between them. This CDR3 contains 15 residues.

This clone has more than one count but fewer than ten. The chain has TRBV5-1 and TRBJ1-1; the match to TRBD1 covers 10 bases. The CDR3 is made up of 15 amino acids. Germline CDR1 reads SGHRS; CDR2 reads YFSETQ. Losses at the gene ends were 4 bases for V and 3 bases for J; bases not matched to a gene: 6. The CDR3 bases are TGCGCCAGCAGCCGCCGGGACAGGGGACACACTGAAGCTTTCTTT. Amino acids: CASSRRDRGHTEAFF.

The rearrangement links TRBV5-1 to TRBJ1-3; 9 positions match TRBD1. Germline values: CDR1 SGHRS, CDR2 YFSETQ. The CDR3 is 18 residues long. The V segment lost 1 base and the J segment 0 bases; nucleotides outside the gene matches: 8. Written as DNA, the CDR3 is TGCGCCAGCAGCTTGAGTACCGGGACAGGGCTCTCTGGAAACACCATATATTTT. It is translated as CASSLSTGTGLSGNTIYF.

This sequence joins TRBV18 and TRBJ2-2; D is perhaps TRBD2 (6 bases). Deletions cut 11 bases from V and 2 bases from J, with 15 bases between. There are 14 residues in the CDR3. Germline-derived CDR1 and CDR2 are KGHSH and LQKENI. In DNA form, the CDR3 reads TGTGCCGCCCAGGAGGGGACCAACACCGGGGAGCTGTTTTTT. Protein sequence: CAAQEGTNTGELFF.